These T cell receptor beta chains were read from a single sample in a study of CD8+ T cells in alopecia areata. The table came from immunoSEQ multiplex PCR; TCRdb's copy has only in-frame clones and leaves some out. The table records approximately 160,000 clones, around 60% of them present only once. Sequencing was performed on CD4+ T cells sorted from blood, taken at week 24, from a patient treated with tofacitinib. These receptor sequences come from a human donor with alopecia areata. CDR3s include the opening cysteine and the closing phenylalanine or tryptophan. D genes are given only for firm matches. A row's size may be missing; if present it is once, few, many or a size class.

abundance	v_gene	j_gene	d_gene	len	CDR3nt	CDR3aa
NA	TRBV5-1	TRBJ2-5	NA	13	TGCGCCAGCAGCTTGTTACCCCAAGAGACCCAGTACTTC	CASSLLPQETQYF
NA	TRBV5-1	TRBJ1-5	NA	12	TGCGCCAGCAGCTTGGTAGGGCGGTGTGAGCATTTT	CASSLVGRCEHF
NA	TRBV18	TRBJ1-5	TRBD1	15	TGTGCCAGCTCACCTAGGACAGGGGAGGGCCAGCCCCAGCATTTT	CASSPRTGEGQPQHF
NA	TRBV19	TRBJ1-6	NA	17	TGTGCCAGTAGCCTCGGGGCGAGGAGCTCCTATAATTCACCCCTCCACTTT	CASSLGARSSYNSPLHF
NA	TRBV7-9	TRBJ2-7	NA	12	TGTGCCAGCAGCGACCTGCTCTACGAGCAGTACTTC	CASSDLLYEQYF
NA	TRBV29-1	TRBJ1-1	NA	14	TGCAGCTCCGAGGACGGAACCCCTGGCGCTGAAGCTTTCTTT	CSSEDGTPGAEAFF
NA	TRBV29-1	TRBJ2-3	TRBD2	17	TGCAGCGTTGAAGTCCGCTCCGGACTAGTAGATACAGATACGCAGTATTTT	CSVEVRSGLVDTDTQYF
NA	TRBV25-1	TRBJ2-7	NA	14	TGTGCCAGCAGTAAATTGACAGGCACCTACGAGCAGTACTTC	CASSKLTGTYEQYF
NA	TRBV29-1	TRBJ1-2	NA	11	TGCAGCGTTGTAGGGGACTATGGCTACACCTTC	CSVVGDYGYTF
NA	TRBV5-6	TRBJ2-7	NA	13	TGTGCCAGCAGCTTGGGACCGAACTACGAGCAGTACTTC	CASSLGPNYEQYF
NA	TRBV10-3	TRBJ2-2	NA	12	TGTGCCATCAGTGGTGGCACCGGGGAGCTGTTTTTT	CAISGGTGELFF
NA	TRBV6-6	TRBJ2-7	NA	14	TGTGCCAGCAGTTACTCCCCCAAGGAGGACGAGCAGTACTTC	CASSYSPKEDEQYF
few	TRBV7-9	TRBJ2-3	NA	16	TGTGCCAGCACCCGATTCCTCGGACGAGGGACAGATACGCAGTATTTT	CASTRFLGRGTDTQYF
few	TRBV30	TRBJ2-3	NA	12	TGTGCCTGGGGCCCCAGGGCGGATACGCAGTATTTT	CAWGPRADTQYF
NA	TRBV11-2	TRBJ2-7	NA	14	TGTGCCAGCAGCTTCATGGACAGCTCCTACGAGCAGTACTTC	CASSFMDSSYEQYF
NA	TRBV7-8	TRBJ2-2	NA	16	TGTGCCAGCAGCTTACGGCAGATTGTTACGACCGGGGAGCTGTTTTTT	CASSLRQIVTTGELFF
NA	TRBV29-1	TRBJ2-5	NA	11	TGCAGCGTTGAGGGATGGGAGACCCAGTACTTC	CSVEGWETQYF
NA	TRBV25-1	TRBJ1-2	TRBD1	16	TGTGCCAGCAGCCCGTCAGGGGGCGGCTTCGGACGTGGCTACACCTTC	CASSPSGGGFGRGYTF
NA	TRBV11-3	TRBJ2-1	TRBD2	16	TGTGCCAGCAGCCCCCGGACTAGCGGGACCTACAATGAGCAGTTCTTC	CASSPRTSGTYNEQFF
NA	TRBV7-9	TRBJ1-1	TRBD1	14	TGTGCCAGCAGCTTGGACAGGGGAATCACTGAAGCTTTCTTT	CASSLDRGITEAFF
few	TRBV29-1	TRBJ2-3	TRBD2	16	TGCAGCGTTGAAGACCGACTAGCGGGGGGGCCAGATACGCAGTATTTT	CSVEDRLAGGPDTQYF
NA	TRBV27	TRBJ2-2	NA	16	TGTGCCAGCAGTCGACCCGGACTGTTAAACACCGGGGAGCTGTTTTTT	CASSRPGLLNTGELFF
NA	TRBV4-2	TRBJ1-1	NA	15	TGTGCCAGCAGCCAAGATACTCATTCTCGCACTGAAGCTTTCTTT	CASSQDTHSRTEAFF
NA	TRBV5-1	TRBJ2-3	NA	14	TGCGCCAGCTCCCAGGACTCGACTAGTGATACGCAGTATTTT	CASSQDSTSDTQYF
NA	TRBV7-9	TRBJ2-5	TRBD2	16	TGTGCCAGCAGCTTGGAAGCGGGGGCGTACCAAGAGACCCAGTACTTC	CASSLEAGAYQETQYF
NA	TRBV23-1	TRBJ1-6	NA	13	TGCGCCACCGCCCTGGTGCGGAATTCACCCCTCCACTTT	CATALVRNSPLHF
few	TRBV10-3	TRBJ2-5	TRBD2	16	TGTGCCATCAGTAGATGGACTAGCGGGGAACAAGAGACCCAGTACTTC	CAISRWTSGEQETQYF
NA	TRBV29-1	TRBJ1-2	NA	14	TGCAGCGTTGTAACGCTCTCCCGCGGCGGGGGCTACACCTTC	CSVVTLSRGGGYTF
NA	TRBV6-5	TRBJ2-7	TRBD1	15	TGTGCCAGCAGTTACTCGAGGGACAGGGCCCTGGAGCAGTACTTC	CASSYSRDRALEQYF
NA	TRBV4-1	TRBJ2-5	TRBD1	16	TGCGCCAGCAGCCAAGATCTGAACAGGGGACAAGAGACCCAGTACTTC	CASSQDLNRGQETQYF
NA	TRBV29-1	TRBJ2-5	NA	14	TGCAGCGTTGAAGATGGGCTTCAACGGGAGACCCAGTACTTC	CSVEDGLQRETQYF
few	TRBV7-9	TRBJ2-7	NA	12	TGTGCCAGCAGCTTCTTAACATACGAGCAGTACTTC	CASSFLTYEQYF
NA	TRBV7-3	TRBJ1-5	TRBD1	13	TGTGCCAGCAGCGCGACAGGGGGGCAGCCCCAGCATTTT	CASSATGGQPQHF
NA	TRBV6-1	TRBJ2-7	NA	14	TGTGCCAGCAAGACACCGGGTGTTCTGGACGAGCAGTACTTC	CASKTPGVLDEQYF
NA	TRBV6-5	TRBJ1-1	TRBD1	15	TGTGCCAGCAGCAGCCCGGGACAGCTGAACACTGAAGCTTTCTTT	CASSSPGQLNTEAFF
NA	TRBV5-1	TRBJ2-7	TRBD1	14	TGCGCCAGCAGCTTGGGTGGACAGGGCGACGAGCAGTACTTC	CASSLGGQGDEQYF
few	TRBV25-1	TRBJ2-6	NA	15	TGTGCCGCGGGTCAGACCTCCTCTGGGGCCAACGTCCTGACTTTC	CAAGQTSSGANVLTF
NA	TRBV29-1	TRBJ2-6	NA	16	TGCAGCGTTGAAGATCGAGGTCTCGGTGGGGCCAACGTCCTGACTTTC	CSVEDRGLGGANVLTF
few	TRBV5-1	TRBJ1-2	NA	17	TGCGCCAGCAGCTTGGAGGGTGGGTCAGTATCCCTGAGTGGCTACACCTTC	CASSLEGGSVSLSGYTF
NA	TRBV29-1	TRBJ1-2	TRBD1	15	TGCAGCGTTGAAGATCGCGTTGGGACAGGGGACGGCTACACCTTC	CSVEDRVGTGDGYTF
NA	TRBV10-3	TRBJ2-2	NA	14	TGTGCCATCAGCTGGACCGTTAACACCGGGGAGCTGTTTTTT	CAISWTVNTGELFF
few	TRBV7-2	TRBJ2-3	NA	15	TGTGCCAGCAGCCCTACCAGGATAAGTACAGATACGCAGTATTTT	CASSPTRISTDTQYF
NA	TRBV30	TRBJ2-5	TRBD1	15	TGTGCCTGGAGTGTAGTAGGGGGCTCCACAGAGACCCAGTACTTC	CAWSVVGGSTETQYF
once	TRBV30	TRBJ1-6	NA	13	TGTGCCCAAGCGGGGGCCGAAGGGTCACCCCTCCACTTT	CAQAGAEGSPLHF
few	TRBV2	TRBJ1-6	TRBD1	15	TGTGCCAGCAGTATACCCGGGACAGGGGGCCAACCCCTCCACTTT	CASSIPGTGGQPLHF
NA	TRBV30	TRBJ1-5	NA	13	TGTGCCTGGACAGAAGATAGCAATCAGCCCCAGCATTTT	CAWTEDSNQPQHF
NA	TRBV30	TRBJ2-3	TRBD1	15	TGTGCCTGGAGTGTCTGGGACAGGACCACAGATACGCAGTATTTT	CAWSVWDRTTDTQYF
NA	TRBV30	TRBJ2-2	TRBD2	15	TGTGCCTGGAGTCGCCTCAGCGGGGGGGCCGAGGAGCTGTTTTTT	CAWSRLSGGAEELFF
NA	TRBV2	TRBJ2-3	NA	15	TGTGCCAGCAGACCCGGTTCGTTGAACCCAGATACGCAGTATTTT	CASRPGSLNPDTQYF
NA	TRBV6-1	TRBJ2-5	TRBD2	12	TGTGCCAGCAAGCACGGGGGGGAGACCCAGTACTTC	CASKHGGETQYF